This TCR beta chain emerged from a study of blood T cell repertoires in COVID-19. Study-wide context: PBMCs, B-cell-depleted T cells, or T cells were the source of the cDNA or gDNA that made up the material.

In germline, CDR1 is SGHRS, CDR2 YFSETQ. Trimming cost V 0 bases and J 6 bases; bases outside gene matches: 9. The CDR3 covers 17 residues. In the original processing: Quantification of nucleated cells was approximated via reference gene primer amplification. The assay was immunoSEQ multiplex PCR, and TCRdb's table has in-frame clones only and misses some. The V and J calls and clone size were taken over from that table, and D and trimming were inferred from the DNA. The table lists around 13,000 clones, around 72% of them singletons, with roughly 30% in the top ten. The sequence was obtained from a human donor in a cohort sampled during active COVID-19. The sample comprised peripheral blood. The chain joins TRBV5-1 to TRBJ1-6; 7 nucleotides line up with TRBD1. The DNA of the CDR3 is TGCGCCAGCAGCTTGGATCCAGGGGGAAGACTTAATTCACCCCTCCACTTT. It translates to CASSLDPGGRLNSPLHF.